This T cell receptor beta chain was retrieved from a study of T cell changes during pregnancy in multiple sclerosis. V lost 3 bases to trimming and J lost 4 bases, with 21 bases between them. The germline V gene encodes CDR1 SGHVS and CDR2 FQNEAQ. The CDR3 consists of 17 residues. The repertoire was sequenced with immunoSEQ multiplex PCR; TCRdb's copy has only in-frame clones and lacks some. The sample has 75,000 to 90,000 clones; more than 90% are singletons. The V gene is TRBV7-8, the J gene TRBJ1-2, with D possibly being TRBD1 (5 bases). The clonotype was recovered from a female donor with multiple sclerosis, enrolled in a pregnancy study. The sample here was CD4+ T cells from peripheral blood mononuclear cells, taken before pregnancy. For the CDR3, the DNA is TGTGCCAGCAGCTTGACCGGGTTCTCCCAGGGAATCTATGGCTACACCTTC. Translation: CASSLTGFSQGIYGYTF.